This T cell receptor (beta chain) was identified during a study of CD8 T cells in Susac syndrome. From blood CD8+ and CD4+ T cells, TCR beta sequences were generated. The patients with Susac syndrome satisfied recently defined diagnostic criteria for either definite or probable disease. Random hexamers were used to reverse transcribe an amount of about 0.45 to 1 ug RNA. TCRdb independently ran MiXCR on the immunoSEQ multiplex PCR reads; one entry per CDR3 protein. The sample holds about 210,000 distinct CDR3 sequences, roughly 93% seen once. V lost 2 bases and J lost 2, with 11 bases in between. The germline V gene has CDR1 SGHAT and CDR2 FQNNGV. The CDR3 runs 15 residues.

The sequenced sample was CD4+ T cells from PBMCs. The sequence was collected from a human donor with Susac syndrome. This sequence joins TRBV11-2 and TRBJ2-3; D gene unclear. CDR3 sequence reads: CASSLSVSTTDTQYF. The CDR3 nucleotides read TGTGCCAGCAGCTTATCGGTCTCTACCACAGATACGCAGTATTTT.